Following are 17 T cell receptor beta chains from one sample sequenced in a study of cytomegalovirus exposure and HLA in healthy donors. With 60 Vbeta and 13 Jbeta primers, the PCR was carried out. Only in-frame clones appear in the TCRdb table, and some are missing; sequencing was by immunoSEQ multiplex PCR. The sample consists of tens of thousands of clones, around four fifths of them appearing once. The material sequenced was PBMCs. Receptor source: a woman between 40 and 55 years old in good health and CMV-seropositive.

V is TRBV10-3 and J is TRBJ2-3; D is uncertain. The V gene lost 7 bases and the J gene lost 4 bases, with 9 bases spanning the gap. Germline assignment: CDR1 ENHRY and CDR2 SYGVKD. This CDR3 is built from 12 residues. CDR3 DNA: TGTGCCATCAACTCAGAGGCAGATACGCAGTATTTT. Translating gives CAINSEADTQYF.

The genes are TRBV7-2 and TRBJ2-3; D possibly corresponds to TRBD2 (5 bases). V was cut by 5 bases and J by 2 bases, with 5 bases left in between. The CDR3 is 12 amino acids. Germline V gene sequence: CDR1 SGHTA, CDR2 FQGNSA. The CDR3: CASSRDTDTQYF. In nucleotides, the CDR3 is TGTGCCAGCAGCCGGGACACAGATACGCAGTATTTT.

The chain carries TRBV2 and TRBJ2-7; 11 bases are shared with TRBD1. Germline CDR1 and CDR2: SNHLY and FYNNEI. The CDR3 contains 15 residues. After removal of 5 bases from V and 0 bases from J, the junction contained 3 bases not matched to a gene. CDR3 bases: TGTGCCAGCAGTCGGACAGGGGGCAACTCCTACGAGCAGTACTTC. Translated, it gives CASSRTGGNSYEQYF.

The rearrangement links TRBV2 to TRBJ1-1; D is ambiguous. Trimming cost V 1 base and J 3 bases, with 12 bases left between them. This CDR3 region has 15 residues. Germline-derived CDR1 and CDR2 are SNHLY and FYNNEI. The CDR3 sequence: CASSEDAGRDTEAFF. The CDR3, as DNA: TGTGCCAGCAGTGAAGATGCGGGTCGCGACACTGAAGCTTTCTTT.

V is TRBV7-2 and J is TRBJ1-2; 7 bases are a match to TRBD1. Germline V gene sequence: CDR1 SGHTA, CDR2 FQGNSA. With 5 bases clipped from V and 8 bases from J, the junction kept 8 bases outside the gene matches. The CDR3 spans 13 residues. CDR3 coding DNA: TGTGCCAGCAGCAACCCAACAGGGGCGGGCTACACCTTC. Amino acid sequence: CASSNPTGAGYTF.

The J gene is TRBJ2-2, the V gene TRBV28, with 8 bases fitting TRBD1. Germline V gene lookup returns CDR1 MDHEN and CDR2 SYDVKM. There are 16 residues in the CDR3. The trim removed 6 bases at V and 7 bases at J, leaving 13 bases unmatched. CDR3: CASRPNGQGWGGELFF. For the CDR3, the DNA is TGTGCCAGCAGGCCGAATGGACAGGGCTGGGGCGGGGAGCTGTTTTTT.

This chain uses TRBV2 with TRBJ2-5, with 8 positions matching TRBD1. Germline CDR1 is SNHLY and CDR2 is FYNNEI. With 3 bases clipped from V and 3 bases from J, the junction kept 6 bases outside the gene matches. The CDR3 has 15 amino acids. The CDR3 here is CASSDQGASEETQYF. The CDR3 DNA is TGTGCCAGCAGTGACCAGGGGGCTTCTGAAGAGACCCAGTACTTC.

The chain recombines TRBV11-2 with TRBJ1-4; D is ambiguous. The length of the CDR3 is 15 residues. The germline gives CDR1 SGHAT, CDR2 FQNNGV. Trimming left V 1 base short and J 8 bases short, with 14 bases between. CDR3 nucleotides: TGTGCCAGCAGCTTAGGCACAATCCGGCGGGAAAAACTGTTTTTT. Protein product: CASSLGTIRREKLFF.

This chain uses TRBV19 with TRBJ2-3; 12 bases match TRBD1. This CDR3 contains 15 residues. The V and J ends lost 6 bases and 4 bases, in that order; junction bases with no gene match: 5. CDR1 LNHDA and CDR2 SQIVND come from the germline V gene (reference sequence). For the CDR3, the DNA is TGTGCCAGTAGGCCGGGACAGGGGGCCCCAGATACGCAGTATTTT. Its protein product is CASRPGQGAPDTQYF.

The rearrangement joins TRBV12-5 to TRBJ1-5; tentatively, D is TRBD1 (5 bases). Trimming stripped 4 bases from V and 7 bases from J, with 14 bases between. The CDR3 consists of 14 residues. The germline gives CDR1 LGHNT, CDR2 FRNRAP. In DNA form, the CDR3 reads TGTGCTAGTGGTTCCCGGAAGGGGCGCCAGCCCCAGCATTTT. This gives the protein CASGSRKGRQPQHF.

The chain joins TRBV5-1 to TRBJ2-5; D perhaps matches TRBD1 (6 bases). V was cut by 4 bases and J by 5 bases, with 18 bases left in between. CDR3 length: 15 amino acids. Germline CDR1 SGHRS, CDR2 YFSETQ. The CDR3 DNA reads as TGCGCCAGCAGCGCGTCCCTGGGGGCAGGGGAGACCCAGTACTTC. Its translation is CASSASLGAGETQYF.

The J gene is TRBJ2-3, the V gene TRBV7-3; 7 nucleotides agree with TRBD2. Germline CDR1 SGHTA, CDR2 FQGTGA. J lost 2 bases, V lost 2 bases, and 13 bases had no gene match. The CDR3 runs to 18 residues. The CDR3 spells CASSLWGYGGGVTDTQYF. As DNA, the CDR3 is TGTGCCAGCAGCTTATGGGGTTATGGGGGGGGAGTCACAGATACGCAGTATTTT. Together with reference TRBV7-3 and TRBJ2-3, the CDR3 gives the full variable domain: GAGVSQTPSNKVTEKGKYVELRCDPISGHTALYWYRQSLGQGPEFLIYFQGTGAADDSGLPNDRFFAVRPEGSVSTLKIQRTERGDSAVYLCASSLWGYGGGVTDTQYFGPGTRLTVL.

The chain combines TRBV9 with TRBJ2-6; 8 bases align to TRBD1. From germline, CDR1 is SGDLS and CDR2 YYNGEE. The junction had 8 bases not matched to a gene; V was cut back by 3 bases and J by 0 bases. This CDR3 has 18 residues. CDR3 region: CASSEGGTGSSGANVLTF. CDR3 coding DNA: TGTGCCAGCAGCGAGGGCGGGACAGGTAGCTCTGGGGCCAACGTCCTGACTTTC.

The chain joins TRBV6-5 to TRBJ1-2, with 10 bases identical to TRBD1. The V and J ends lost 2 bases and 4 bases, in that order; junction bases with no gene match: 4. CDR1 is MNHEY, CDR2 SVGAGI, per germline. This CDR3 is 15 amino acids long. CDR3 nucleotides: TGTGCCAGCAGTTACGAGGGACAGGGGATCTATGGCTACACCTTC. Encoded protein: CASSYEGQGIYGYTF.

This clone appeared a single time. The chain combines TRBV7-9 with TRBJ2-5; weak D call: TRBD1 (6 bases). The J call may be wrong; the DNA end is better matched by TRBJ2-7. CDR1 and CDR2 (germline): SEHNR, FQNEAQ (reference sequence). The CDR3 is 14 amino acids. The CDR3 DNA follows: TGTGCCAGCAGCTCCGGGACATACGCCTACGAGCAGTACTTC. Its translation: CASSSGTYAYEQYF.

The chain's CDR3 is CASSYSITDTDTQYF. The CDR3 coding sequence is TGTGCCAGCAGTTACTCGATTACAGACACAGATACGCAGTATTTT. The chain carries TRBV6-5 and TRBJ2-3; D unclear. In germline, CDR1 is MNHEY, CDR2 SVGAGI. The CDR3 contains 15 residues. Deletions cut 0 bases from V and 2 bases from J, with 9 bases between.

This chain uses TRBV7-9 with TRBJ1-2; a possible D gene is TRBD1 (5 bases). The length of the CDR3 is 13 residues. Germline V gene sequence: CDR1 SEHNR, CDR2 FQNEAQ (reference sequence). V lost 6 bases and J lost 8, with 16 bases in between. The CDR3 loop reads CASSSRPEGGYTF. The CDR3 DNA follows: TGTGCCAGCAGTTCCCGGCCGGAGGGGGGCTACACCTTC.